Detailed here is one T cell receptor beta chain. In the original analysis: Scientists estimated how many nucleated cells there were by amplifying reference gene primers. Clones were read by immunoSEQ multiplex PCR, and TCRdb kept only the in-frame ones, dropping some. V, J and clone size are taken as reported in that table, and D and trimming were inferred from the DNA itself. The sample shows a few hundred thousand clones, around 86% of them seen only once. The record originates from a study of blood T cell repertoires in COVID-19. About the research overall: The analysed material was cDNA or gDNA that came from T cells, B-cell-depleted T cells, or PBMCs.

The V gene's germline CDR1 is SGHRS and CDR2 YFSETQ. Trimming at V came to 5 bases and at J to 6 bases, leaving 4 bases not matched to a gene. The CDR3 is 13 residues long. The chain couples TRBV5-1 to TRBJ2-2, with 7 bases aligning to TRBD1. The sequence derives from a man aged 45 to 65 with acute or convalescent COVID-19. Sequenced input: peripheral blood. This chain's CDR3 is CASRPDRAGELFF. For the CDR3, the DNA is TGCGCCAGCAGGCCCGACAGGGCCGGGGAGCTGTTTTTT.